A selection of T cell receptor beta chains follows, all from one sample in a study of blood T cell repertoires in COVID-19. Some clones are missing from TCRdb's copy, which holds only in-frame ones; the method was immunoSEQ multiplex PCR. The data contain around 23,000 clones, approximately 86% of them singletons. Sequenced sample: peripheral blood. The receptors here all came from a human donor with acute or convalescent COVID-19. The donor label of this sample is uncertain. The CDR3 runs from the conserved cysteine through the conserved F or W. A D gene is named only where the DNA matches it firmly. Size tells how often a clone was seen (once, few, many) or the class of an expanded clone, and some rows leave it out.

>TRBV19|-|-|TRBJ1-1
TGTGCCAGTGCCTCGGGGGTACGGAACACTGAAGCTTTCTTT
CASASGVRNTEAFF
>TRBV7-5|-|-|TRBJ2-7
TGTGCCAGAAGCGAACCGGGACAGGGGCCCGGTCCCTACGAGCAGTACTTC
CARSEPGQGPGPYEQYF
>TRBV5-4|-|-|TRBJ2-7
TGTGCCAGCAGCCCCGGGATCTCCTACGAGCAGTACTTC
CASSPGISYEQYF
>TRBV4-2|-|-|TRBJ1-3
TGTGCCAGCAGCCAAAGTGATGACTCCCGCTCTGGAAACACCATATATTTT
CASSQSDDSRSGNTIYF
>TRBV7-8|-|TRBD2|TRBJ2-4
TGTGCCAGCAGCTGGGGACTAGCGGGAACGCTAGCCAAAAACATTCAGTACTTC
CASSWGLAGTLAKNIQYF
>TRBV3-1/TRBV3-2|-|-|TRBJ2-1
TGTGCCAGCAGCCTCCGACCGGGGGCCTACAATGAGCAGTTCTTC
CASSLRPGAYNEQFF
>TRBV7-2|-|TRBD2|TRBJ2-3
TGTGCCAGCAGCCCTACTAGCGGGGGGAGATCAGATACGCAGTATTTT
CASSPTSGGRSDTQYF
>TRBV6-5|-|TRBD1|TRBJ2-1
TGTGCCAGCAGTAGGGCCGGGACAGGGGGCAATGAGCAGTTCTTC
CASSRAGTGGNEQFF
>TRBV29-1|-|TRBD1|TRBJ2-7
TGCAGCGTCGTACCGGGACAGGGCTCTACCTACGAGCAGTACTTC
CSVVPGQGSTYEQYF
>TRBV6-5|-|TRBD1|TRBJ1-4
TGTGCCAGCAGTTACGGACAGGAAGGGGAAAAACTGTTTTTT
CASSYGQEGEKLFF
>TRBV2|-|-|TRBJ1-5
TGTGCCAGCAGGGCAGATAGCAATCAGCCCCAGCATTTT
CASRADSNQPQHF
>TRBV12-3/TRBV12-4|-|-|TRBJ1-1
TGTGCCAGCAGTGAGAGGGGGAATACTGAAGCTTTCTTT
CASSERGNTEAFF
>TRBV6-1|-|TRBD1|TRBJ1-6
TGTGCCAGCAGTGATTTAGGGGGCAAATCACCCCTCCACTTT
CASSDLGGKSPLHF
>TRBV5-1|-|TRBD2|TRBJ2-7
TGCGCCAGCAGCTTGGGACTAGCGGGAGGGCAAAACGAGCAGTACTTC
CASSLGLAGGQNEQYF
>TRBV2|-|TRBD1|TRBJ1-6
TGTGCCAGCAGTATTATTACCGGGACAGGGGATTCACCCCTCCACTTT
CASSIITGTGDSPLHF
>TRBV7-2|once|-|TRBJ2-5
TGTGCCAGCAGCACACACGGACAGCACCAAGAGACCCAGTACTTC
CASSTHGQHQETQYF
>TRBV11-2|-|TRBD1|TRBJ1-5
TGTGCCAGCAGACGCACAGGGGGAGATACGGATCAGCCCCAGCATTTT
CASRRTGGDTDQPQHF
>TRBV7-3|-|TRBD1|TRBJ2-7
TGTGCCAGCAGCTCGGACAGGGGGGTCGTCGAGCAGTACTTC
CASSSDRGVVEQYF
>TRBV27|-|TRBD1|TRBJ1-1
TGTGCCAGCAGTACCCAGACAGGGAGGAACACTGAAGCTTTCTTT
CASSTQTGRNTEAFF
>TRBV5-6|-|-|TRBJ1-6
TGTGCCAGCAGCGAAGCTCTGGGGGGTGTCGGTAATTCACCCCTCCACTTT
CASSEALGGVGNSPLHF
>TRBV18|few|TRBD1|TRBJ2-2
TGTGCCAGCTCCCTGGACAGGGCCCCGACCGGGGAGCTGTTTTTT
CASSLDRAPTGELFF
>TRBV2|-|TRBD2|TRBJ2-7
TGTGCCAGCACCCGGAGCGGGAGGGGGACATACGAGCAGTACTTC
CASTRSGRGTYEQYF
>TRBV11-2|-|TRBD1|TRBJ2-2
TGTGCCAGCAGCTTAGATTTGGGACAGGGGAGCACCGGGGAGCTGTTTTTT
CASSLDLGQGSTGELFF
>TRBV4-1|-|TRBD2|TRBJ2-1
TGCGCCAGCAGCCCCTTAGTATTGCGGGAGGTATACAATGAGCAGTTCTTC
CASSPLVLREVYNEQFF
>TRBV29-1|-|TRBD1|TRBJ2-7
TGCAGCGTTGAAGAGGACAGGGGGCAGACCTACGAGCAGTACTTC
CSVEEDRGQTYEQYF
>TRBV13|-|TRBD1|TRBJ1-4
TGTGCCAGCAGCCCCGGTGGACAGGGGCTAAATGAAAAACTGTTTTTT
CASSPGGQGLNEKLFF
>TRBV6-1|-|-|TRBJ1-2
TGTGCCAGCAGTGAGTTAAGTCGGGGGGGCTCTTCCTATGGCTACACCTTC
CASSELSRGGSSYGYTF
>TRBV7-9|-|TRBD1|TRBJ1-2
TGTGCCAGCAGGGAACAGGGGAACTATGGCTACACCTTC
CASREQGNYGYTF
>TRBV2|-|-|TRBJ2-2
TGTGCCAGCAGTCTAGAGGGCCAGAACACCGGGGAGCTGTTTTTT
CASSLEGQNTGELFF